The source of this T cell receptor beta chain is a study of regulatory T cells in long-lasting Graves disease. The CDR3 totals 12 residues. Trimming removed 6 bases at V and 8 bases at J, with 13 bases between. The germline V gene encodes CDR1 SQVTM and CDR2 ANQGSEA. This sample's time point: newly diagnosed GD, antithyroid drugs for less than 3 months. Isolated PBMC RNA provided the starting material for the TCR library. CDR3 regions were amplified by Arm-PCR using iRepertoire HTBI primers to build TCR beta libraries. MiXCR, applied by TCRdb to the multiplex PCR reads, yields one record per CDR3 protein. The top ten clones hold roughly a fifth of a sample with about 350,000 distinct CDR3 sequences, about 17% of them seen once. This clonotype was observed many times. Its antigen is not known. Regarding the study as a whole: Persistent disease was associated with favored TRBV28 usage and with favored use of TRBJ1-2 and TRBJ2-5. TCR diversity was lower in persistent Graves' patients (versus newly diagnosed ones).

The sample also formed part of further work on T cells in Graves' hyperthyroidism and ophthalmopathy. That study reports: HTBI primers were employed in a first-round RT-PCR of the TCR CDR3. Ophthalmopathy was separated from stable hyperthyroidism by a 13 V-J model.

The receptor's source is a woman aged 18-29 years with Graves disease. The V and J genes are TRBV29-1 and TRBJ1-4; TRBD1 is a possible D gene (5 bases). The input for sequencing was peripheral blood mononuclear cells (PBMCs), taken at new diagnosis, from a patient treated with antithyroid drugs. CDR3 sequence (DNA): TGCAGCGTGCAGGGCGTTACGGAAAAACTGTTTTTT. This encodes CSVQGVTEKLFF. The full variable domain, rest sourced from reference TRBV29-1 and TRBJ1-4, is SAVISQKPSRDICQRGTSLTIQCQVDSQVTMMFWYRQQPGQSLTLIATANQGSEATYESGFVIDKFPISRPNLTFSTLTVSNMSPEDSSIYLCSVQGVTEKLFFGSGTQLSVL.